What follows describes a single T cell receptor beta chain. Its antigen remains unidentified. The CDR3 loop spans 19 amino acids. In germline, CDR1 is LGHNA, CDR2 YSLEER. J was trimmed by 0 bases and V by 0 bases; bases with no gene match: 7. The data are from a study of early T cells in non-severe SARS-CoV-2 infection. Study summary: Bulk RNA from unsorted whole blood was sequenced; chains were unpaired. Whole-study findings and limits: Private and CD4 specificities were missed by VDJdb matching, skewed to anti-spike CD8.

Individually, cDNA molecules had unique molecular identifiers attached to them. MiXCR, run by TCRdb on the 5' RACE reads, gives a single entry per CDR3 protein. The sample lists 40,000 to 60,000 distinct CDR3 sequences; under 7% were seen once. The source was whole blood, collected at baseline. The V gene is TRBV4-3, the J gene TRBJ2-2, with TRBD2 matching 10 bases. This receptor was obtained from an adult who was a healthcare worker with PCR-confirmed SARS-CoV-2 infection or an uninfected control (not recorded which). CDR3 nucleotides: TGCGCCAGCAGCCAAGACCCTCTAGCGGGGGTCACGAACACCGGGGAGCTGTTTTTT. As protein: CASSQDPLAGVTNTGELFF.